Listed below are T cell receptor beta chains from one sample, sequenced in a study of blood T cell repertoires in COVID-19. TCRdb's table, derived via immunoSEQ multiplex PCR, lists solely in-frame clones and lacks some. The sample has about 360,000 clones; 87% are singletons. Specimen: PBMCs or T cells enriched from blood (not recorded which). These receptors were collected from a man aged 30 to 39 who had recovered from COVID-19. CDR3s include the opening cysteine and the closing phenylalanine or tryptophan. A D gene is named only where the DNA matches it firmly. Only some rows state a clone size, as once, few, many or a class for expanded clones.

cdr3_aa,cdr3_nt,v_call,d_call,j_call,clone_size
CASSFSGGNEKLFF,TGTGCCAGCAGCTTCTCAGGGGGGAACGAAAAACTGTTTTTT,TRBV7-9,TRBD1,TRBJ1-4,-
CASSLALSGYPETQYF,TGTGCCAGCAGCTTAGCGCTGTCAGGGTACCCTGAGACCCAGTACTTC,TRBV7-9,-,TRBJ2-5,-
CASSLRRTGGGTEAFF,TGTGCCAGCAGCTTAAGGAGGACAGGGGGGGGCACTGAAGCTTTCTTT,TRBV7-8,TRBD1,TRBJ1-1,-
CASSLGGQDNYGYTF,TGTGCCAGCAGCTTGGGGGGACAGGATAACTATGGCTACACCTTC,TRBV5-4,TRBD1,TRBJ1-2,few
CASSLDRGRGLNTEAFF,TGTGCCAGCAGCTTAGACCGGGGGAGGGGATTGAACACTGAAGCTTTCTTT,TRBV7-9,-,TRBJ1-1,-
CASSEDTGDEQYF,TGTGCCAGCAGCGAAGACACAGGGGACGAGCAGTACTTC,TRBV14,TRBD1,TRBJ2-7,-
CASSLGSLSYEQYF,TGTGCCAGCTCCCTCGGGAGCCTTTCCTACGAGCAGTACTTC,TRBV18,-,TRBJ2-7,-
CASSNRVRDGYTF,TGTGCCAGTAGTAACAGGGTTAGGGATGGCTACACCTTC,TRBV19,-,TRBJ1-2,-
CASSPEGGPTGELFF,TGTGCCAGCAGCCCCGAGGGGGGGCCGACCGGGGAGCTGTTTTTT,TRBV7-8,-,TRBJ2-2,few
CASSDPRAIYEQYF,TGTGCCAGCAGTGACCCCAGGGCAATCTACGAGCAGTACTTC,TRBV2,-,TRBJ2-7,-
CASSLRREATEAFF,TGTGCCAGCAGCCTCAGACGGGAGGCCACTGAAGCTTTCTTT,TRBV9,-,TRBJ1-1,-
CASRTGGPSNQPQHF,TGTGCCAGTAGAACAGGGGGCCCTAGCAATCAGCCCCAGCATTTT,TRBV19,TRBD1,TRBJ1-5,-
CASSTGTGRSNQPQHF,TGTGCCAGCAGCACCGGGACAGGGAGGAGCAATCAGCCCCAGCATTTT,TRBV7-8,TRBD1,TRBJ1-5,-
CASATTTNEKLFF,TGTGCCAGCGCAACTACAACTAATGAAAAACTGTTTTTT,TRBV6-5,-,TRBJ1-4,-
CASTNSAGGRETQYF,TGTGCCAGCACAAACTCCGCAGGGGGCAGGGAGACCCAGTACTTC,TRBV9,TRBD1,TRBJ2-5,-
CASREPGTNEKLFF,TGTGCCAGCAGAGAACCGGGGACTAATGAAAAACTGTTTTTT,TRBV6-6,-,TRBJ1-4,-